One and the same sample provided the 24 T cell receptor beta chains below, sequenced in a study of neurological immune-mediated disorders. Each CDR3 protein gets one entry after TCRdb re-called the 5' RACE reads with MiXCR. This sample has over 35,000 distinct CDR3 sequences, with 2.5% found just once. Sequences were obtained from PBMCs. The receptor source for this set is a man between 45 and 60 years old with multiple sclerosis.

This clonotype occurred many times. CDR3 sequence reads: CASSLGAGQGYEQYF. CDR3 coding DNA: TGTGCCAGCAGCTTAGGTGCCGGACAGGGCTACGAGCAGTACTTC. The rearrangement links TRBV7-2 to TRBJ2-7, with 8 bases matching TRBD1. The V gene end was trimmed by 1 base and the J gene end by 3 bases; junction bases not matched to a gene: 5. This CDR3 region has 15 residues. Per germline, CDR1 SGHTA and CDR2 FQGNSA.

This clonotype was counted ten times or more. V is TRBV6-2 or TRBV6-3 and J is TRBJ2-7; D not resolved. The length of the CDR3 is 16 residues. V was pared by 2 bases and J by 6 bases, with 20 bases between. Per the germline V gene, CDR1 is MNHEY and CDR2 is SVGEGT. The CDR3 DNA reads as TGTGCCAGCAGTTACAGGTTAGAATGGCAGCTTGGCGAGCAGTACTTC. Translating gives CASSYRLEWQLGEQYF.

This clonotype was detected ten times or more. The gene calls are TRBV4-1 and TRBJ2-7, with D perhaps matching TRBD2 (6 bases). V lost 0 bases to trimming and J lost 4 bases, with 16 bases between them. Germline values: CDR1 MGHRA, CDR2 YSYEKL. This CDR3 is built from 16 residues. The DNA of the CDR3 is TGCGCCAGCAGCCAAGATTCGGCTAGCGTCTATTACGAGCAGTACTTC. Its translation: CASSQDSASVYYEQYF.

Concerning this clonotype: Possible read error: a much larger clone is one base away. The rearrangement uses TRBV27 and TRBJ1-1, with TRBD1 matching over 7 bases. V trimming: 6 bases; J trimming: 7 bases; junction bases outside the gene matches: 5. The CDR3 runs to 12 residues. Looked up from germline, CDR1 is MNHEY and CDR2 is SMNVEV (reference sequence). The CDR3 DNA follows: TGTGCCAGCAGCACTACAGGGGTTGAAGCTTTCTTT. Encoded protein: CASSTTGVEAFF.

This clonotype was seen many times. The V gene is TRBV5-1, the J gene TRBJ2-7; D possibly corresponds to TRBD1 (5 bases). V shed 4 bases and J shed 4 bases, with 12 bases lying between them. The CDR3 sequence is 13 residues long. Germline CDR1 is SGHRS and CDR2 is YFSETQ. The CDR3 bases are TGCGCCAGCAGCCAGGGATTCCCGTACGAGCAGTACTTC. Protein: CASSQGFPYEQYF.

This clonotype came up many times. This chain connects TRBV11-3 to TRBJ2-5; D gene uncertain. The CDR3 loop spans 12 amino acids. The germline V gene has CDR1 SGHNT and CDR2 YENEEA. V lost 5 bases and J 4 bases, leaving 8 bases between the germline ends. CDR3 in DNA: TGTGCCAGCAGCGGGATGGTAGAGACCCAGTACTTC. Its protein product is CASSGMVETQYF.

This clonotype was detected many times. The V call is TRBV12-3 or TRBV12-4, the J call TRBJ1-1; no firm D call. CDR3 length: 13 amino acids. V was trimmed by 4 bases and J by 3 bases, leaving 9 bases between them. DNA of the CDR3: TGTGCCAGCAGTTCCCAGTTGGACACTGAAGCTTTCTTT. It encodes CASSSQLDTEAFF.

Ten or more counts support this clonotype. The rearrangement uses TRBV7-2 and TRBJ2-5; 7 bases align to TRBD1. The V gene's germline CDR1 is SGHTA and CDR2 FQGNSA. The V gene end was trimmed by 5 bases and the J gene end by 7 bases; junction bases not matched to a gene: 16. The CDR3 has 16 residues. The CDR3 sequence is CASSLDGTDPSRTQYF. The CDR3, as DNA: TGTGCCAGCAGCCTCGACGGGACAGACCCCTCACGGACCCAGTACTTC.

This clonotype was recorded at least ten times. The V call is TRBV6-5, the J call TRBJ1-2; D is possibly TRBD1 (6 bases). Germline CDR1 and CDR2: MNHEY and SVGAGI. CDR3 length: 14 residues. Trimming removed 5 bases at V and 0 bases at J, with 10 bases between. CDR3 amino acids: CASSRDRTNYGYTF. The CDR3 nucleotides are TGTGCCAGCAGTCGAGACAGGACTAACTATGGCTACACCTTC.

This clonotype was observed at least ten times. The gene calls are TRBV20-1 and TRBJ1-6, with TRBD1 matching over 7 bases. This CDR3 has 13 amino acids. V shed 6 bases and J 10 bases; nucleotides not matched to a gene: 9. Germline V gene lookup returns CDR1 DFQATT and CDR2 SNEGSKA (reference sequence). The DNA of the CDR3 is TGCAGTGCAAGGGACAGCGGAGGGTCACCCCTCCACTTT. Translation gives CSARDSGGSPLHF.

In this sample, this clonotype turned up a few times. This could be a read error, since a much larger clone is one nucleotide away. The chain recombines TRBV5-8 with TRBJ1-5, with D maybe TRBD1 (5 bases). This CDR3 spans 14 amino acids. Per germline, CDR1 SGHTS and CDR2 YDEGEE. CDR3 loop: CASNPGGVNQPQNF. CDR3 bases: TGTGCCAGCAACCCGGGGGGGGTCAATCAGCCCCAGAATTTT.

This clonotype was observed many times. V is TRBV15 and J is TRBJ2-1; D is unclear. There are 12 residues in the CDR3. V lost 0 bases and J 12 bases, leaving 9 bases between the germline ends. CDR1 LNHNV and CDR2 YYDKDF come from the germline V gene (reference sequence). The CDR3 nucleotides read TGTGCCACCAGCAGAGATCTTGGGTTGCAGTTCTTC. It encodes CATSRDLGLQFF.

This clonotype was counted many times. The chain carries TRBV20-1 and TRBJ1-1, with D possibly matching TRBD1 (5 bases). CDR1 and CDR2 from the germline V gene are DFQATT and SNEGSKA (reference sequence). The CDR3 covers 12 residues. Trimming removed 4 bases at V and 2 bases at J, with 8 bases between. DNA of the CDR3: TGCAGTGCTATCTGGGACAACACTGAAGCTTTCTTT. Translating it yields CSAIWDNTEAFF.

This chain joins TRBV7-9 and TRBJ1-5; D is undetermined. The CDR3 has 13 residues. Trimming cost V 3 bases and J 6 bases, with 9 bases left between them. In germline, CDR1 is SEHNR, CDR2 FQNEAQ (reference sequence). As DNA, the CDR3 is TGTGCCAGCAGCTTGGAAGGGTCTCAGCCCCAGCATTTT. Its protein is CASSLEGSQPQHF.

This clonotype was recorded at least ten times. The CDR3 is CASSLESGAKNTQYF. DNA for the CDR3: TGCGCCAGCAGCTTGGAGAGCGGGGCCAAAAATACGCAGTATTTT. The chain is built from TRBV5-1 and TRBJ2-3; the match to TRBD2 covers 7 bases. V lost 0 bases, J lost 7 bases, and 8 bases stayed unmatched. Germline lookup yields CDR1 SGHRS and CDR2 YFSETQ. The CDR3 totals 15 residues.

This clonotype was seen repeatedly, ten times or more. The chain links TRBV12-1 to TRBJ1-5; TRBD1 was called by the table and not checked on the DNA. TRBV12-1 is reported as a pseudogene. CDR3 length: 13 residues. This CDR3 reads CASGIRGRQPQHF. CDR3 nucleotide sequence: TGTGCCAGTGGTATCAGGGGGCGACAGCCCCAGCATTTT.

This clonotype was observed at least ten times. The gene calls are TRBV3-1 and TRBJ1-6; unclear D gene. The germline V and J ends were trimmed by 4 bases and 5 bases, with 6 bases remaining between them. The CDR3 sequence is 13 residues long. CDR1 and CDR2 from the germline V gene are LGHDT and YNNKEL (reference sequence). CDR3 sequence reads: CASSLLDNSPLHF. CDR3 bases: TGTGCCAGCAGCCTCTTAGATAATTCACCCCTCCACTTT.

This clonotype came up many times. This chain joins TRBV14 and TRBJ2-3; no clear D gene. The CDR3 is 14 amino acids. In germline, CDR1 is SGHDN, CDR2 FVKESK. The V end was cut by 1 base, the J end by 4 bases, with 9 bases between. The CDR3 reads CASSQGRWADTQYF. The CDR3 DNA is TGTGCCAGCAGCCAAGGTCGTTGGGCAGATACGCAGTATTTT.

This clonotype was counted many times. The CDR3 nucleotides are TGTGCCAGCAGAACGACAGGGGCTGGAGTGAACACTGAAGCTTTCTTT. It specifies CASRTTGAGVNTEAFF. V and J are TRBV7-8 and TRBJ1-1; 8 nucleotides match TRBD1. The CDR3 is made up of 16 amino acids. Germline loops: CDR1 SGHVS, CDR2 FQNEAQ. The junction had 9 bases not matched to a gene; V was cut back by 6 bases and J by 0 bases.

This clonotype was observed many times. The chain joins TRBV10-3 to TRBJ1-1; no definite D call. This CDR3 contains 15 residues. Trimming stripped 3 bases from V and 1 base from J, with 12 bases between. CDR1 and CDR2 from the germline V gene are ENHRY and SYGVKD. The CDR3 region is CAISEILAGNTEAFF. CDR3 nucleotides: TGTGCCATCAGTGAAATTTTGGCGGGGAACACTGAAGCTTTCTTT.

This clonotype showed up many times. One junction end does not reproduce the germline sequence, and a read error may be involved. The chain employs TRBV20-1 and TRBJ1-4; D uncertain. The CDR3 runs to 11 residues. The V gene's germline CDR1 is DFQATT and CDR2 SNEGSKA (reference sequence). CDR3 nucleotides: TGCAGTGCTAGGGACCGCCAACATCTTGTTTTT. Translated, it gives CSARDRQHLVF.

This clonotype was seen many times. The rearrangement joins TRBV30 to TRBJ1-3; D is possibly TRBD1 (6 bases). The CDR3 spans 15 residues. V lost 8 bases to trimming and J lost 4 bases, with 21 bases between them. Germline V gene sequence: CDR1 GTSNPN, CDR2 SVGIG (reference sequence). The DNA for the CDR3 is TGTGCCCGAAGTCAGGGGTACGCTGGAGGAAACACCATATATTTT. Translation: CARSQGYAGGNTIYF.

Ten or more counts support this clonotype. This sequence joins TRBV7-9 and TRBJ1-5; 7 nucleotides agree with TRBD1. The CDR3 covers 14 residues. J gave up 5 bases and V 5 bases, and 6 bases lay outside the gene matches. The germline CDR1 and CDR2 sequences are SEHNR and FQNEAQ (reference sequence). CDR3 sequence: CASSQGDYHQPQHF. The CDR3 DNA is TGTGCCAGCAGCCAGGGGGACTACCATCAGCCCCAGCATTTT.

This clonotype was counted ten times or more. This chain connects TRBV28 to TRBJ2-7; 7 bases are a match to TRBD2. The junction had 9 bases not matched to a gene; V was cut back by 4 bases and J by 3 bases. Germline V lookup: CDR1 MDHEN, CDR2 SYDVKM. CDR3 length equals 15 residues. CDR3 in DNA: TGTGCCAGCAGTTCTGGAGCGGGGAGCGACTACGAGCAGTACTTC. Translated: CASSSGAGSDYEQYF.